A single sample gave rise to the 6 T cell receptor beta chains below, sequenced in a study of cytomegalovirus exposure and HLA in healthy donors. In the PCR, 60 Vbeta and 13 Jbeta primers were used. Data came from immunoSEQ multiplex PCR; TCRdb stores just in-frame clones and leaves some out. The sample has around 75,000 clones; around 78% are singletons. Sequencing input: PBMCs. The receptors were sampled from a middle-aged man in good health and CMV-seronegative.

This clone was found once. The V and J genes are TRBV5-8 and TRBJ2-7; D call uncertain. The CDR3 consists of 12 residues. Trimming removed 4 bases at V and 7 bases at J, with 12 bases between. Germline CDR1 is SGHTS and CDR2 is YDEGEE. CDR3 coding DNA: TGTGCCAGCAGCCACTACCTTGGGGAGCAGTACTTC. Its protein is CASSHYLGEQYF.

V and J are TRBV19 and TRBJ2-7; TRBD2 matches at 12 bases. V was pared by 5 bases and J by 7 bases, with 9 bases of the junction left unmatched. CDR1 and CDR2 from the germline V gene are LNHDA and SQIVND (reference sequence). CDR3 size: 15 residues. In nucleotides, the CDR3 is TGTGCCAGTAGTTCAGCTAGCGGGGGGGATGATGAGCAGTACTTC. Protein sequence: CASSSASGGDDEQYF.

The chain combines TRBV4-1 with TRBJ1-4; 7 bases are a match to TRBD1. Per germline, CDR1 MGHRA and CDR2 YSYEKL. Trimming at V came to 0 bases and at J to 3 bases, leaving 13 bases not matched to a gene. The CDR3 contains 19 residues. The CDR3 reads CASSQDLMDRWGANEKLFF. CDR3 nucleotides: TGCGCCAGCAGCCAAGATCTGATGGACAGGTGGGGGGCTAATGAAAAACTGTTTTTT.

This clone was observed a handful of times. The rearrangement joins TRBV15 to TRBJ2-5; D remains ambiguous. This CDR3 region has 14 residues. Germline assignment: CDR1 LNHNV and CDR2 YYDKDF (reference sequence). Between the trimmed V and J ends, which lost 4 bases and 5 bases, there was a span of 14 bases. The CDR3 loop reads CATSTGRSEETQYF. CDR3 bases: TGTGCCACCAGCACCGGCAGGTCCGAGGAGACCCAGTACTTC.

V and J are TRBV29-1 and TRBJ1-3; 7 bases match TRBD1. Per the germline V gene, CDR1 is SQVTM and CDR2 is ANQGSEA. With 6 bases clipped from V and 9 bases from J, the junction kept 5 bases outside the gene matches. The CDR3 is 11 residues long. CDR3 amino acids: CSVLQGSTIYF. CDR3 coding DNA: TGCAGCGTCCTACAGGGGAGCACCATATATTTT.

V is TRBV19 and J is TRBJ1-1; TRBD1 is a possible D gene (6 bases). V was trimmed by 3 bases and J by 5 bases, leaving 13 bases between them. Germline CDR1 is LNHDA and CDR2 is SQIVND (reference sequence). This CDR3 contains 14 residues. This CDR3 is CASSMGRGGTEAFF. The DNA for the CDR3 is TGTGCCAGTAGTATGGGAAGGGGGGGGACTGAAGCTTTCTTT.